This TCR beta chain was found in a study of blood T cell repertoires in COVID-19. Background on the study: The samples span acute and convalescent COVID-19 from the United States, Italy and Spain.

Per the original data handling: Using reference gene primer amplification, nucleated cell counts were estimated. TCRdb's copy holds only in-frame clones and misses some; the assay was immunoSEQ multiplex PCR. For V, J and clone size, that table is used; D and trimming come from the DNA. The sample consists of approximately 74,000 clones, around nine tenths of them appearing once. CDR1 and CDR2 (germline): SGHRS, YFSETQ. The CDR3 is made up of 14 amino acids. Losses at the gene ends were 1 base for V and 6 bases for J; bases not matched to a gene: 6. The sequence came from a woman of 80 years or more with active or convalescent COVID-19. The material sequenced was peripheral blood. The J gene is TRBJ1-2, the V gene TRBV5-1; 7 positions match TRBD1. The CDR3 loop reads CASSLKGAGNGYTF. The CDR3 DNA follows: TGCGCCAGCAGCTTGAAGGGGGCCGGGAATGGCTACACCTTC.